These 27 T cell receptor beta chains originate from one sample sequenced in a study of OX40 agonist ivuxolimab in advanced cancers. Produced via immunoSEQ multiplex PCR; TCRdb's table is partial and in-frame only. The table has about 75,000 clones, about 88% seen once. The specimen comprised CD4+ or CD8+ T cells sorted from blood, sampled in a trial of the OX40 agonist ivuxolimab. The receptors were gathered from an adult with an advanced solid tumor such as melanoma, head and neck, liver or kidney cancer.

The V call is TRBV18, the J call TRBJ2-3; D may be TRBD1 (6 bases). The germline V gene has CDR1 KGHSH and CDR2 LQKENI. CDR3 size: 17 residues. Trimming left V 2 bases short and J 1 base short, with 16 bases between. CDR3 amino acids: CASSPVSGDLGTDTQYF. The CDR3 nucleotides read TGTGCCAGCTCACCAGTTTCAGGGGATCTTGGCACAGATACGCAGTATTTT.

The chain couples TRBV19 to TRBJ2-1, with D possibly being TRBD2 (5 bases). V was cut by 1 base and J by 9 bases, with 10 bases left in between. CDR1 is LNHDA and CDR2 is SQIVND in the germline V gene (reference sequence). The CDR3 runs 13 residues. The CDR3 loop is CASSIGIRGEQFF. The CDR3 bases are TGTGCCAGTAGTATAGGGATCCGGGGTGAGCAGTTCTTC.

The chain employs TRBV18 and TRBJ1-5, with TRBD1 identical over 9 bases. This CDR3 contains 16 residues. J lost 3 bases, V lost 3 bases, and 6 bases had no gene match. The germline V gene encodes CDR1 KGHSH and CDR2 LQKENI. The CDR3 coding sequence is TGTGCCAGCTCACCGGGGACAGGGACGGCCAATCAGCCCCAGCATTTT. It translates to CASSPGTGTANQPQHF.

The gene calls are TRBV7-7 and TRBJ2-3; D tentatively fits TRBD1 or TRBD2 (5 bases each). Trimming took off 5 bases at V and 4 bases at J, with 10 bases between the two ends. The CDR3 runs to 13 residues. The germline V gene encodes CDR1 SSHAT and CDR2 FNYEAQ (reference sequence). Here the CDR3 DNA reads TGTGCCAGCAGCACCGGGACCCCAGATACGCAGTATTTT. This gives the protein CASSTGTPDTQYF.

The gene calls are TRBV11-3 and TRBJ2-3, with unresolved D. Germline assignment: CDR1 SGHNT and CDR2 YENEEA. Trimming removed 0 bases at V and 4 bases at J, with 8 bases between. The CDR3 runs to 14 residues. CDR3 residues: CASSLEAAPDTQYF. The CDR3, as DNA: TGTGCCAGCAGCTTAGAGGCAGCCCCAGATACGCAGTATTTT.

The chain has TRBV5-1 and TRBJ2-3; TRBD1 is a possible D gene (7 bases). CDR1 SGHRS and CDR2 YFSETQ come from the germline V gene. The CDR3 is 17 amino acids. V dropped 2 bases and J dropped 0 bases, with 16 bases sitting between them. As DNA, the CDR3 is TGCGCCAGCAGCTTCCAACCGACAGGGACTAGCACAGATACGCAGTATTTT. It specifies CASSFQPTGTSTDTQYF.

Here the CDR3 DNA reads TGTGCCAGCAACCGGGGGGGCCTCGCAGATACGCAGTATTTT. It specifies CASNRGGLADTQYF. The chain uses TRBV6-1 and TRBJ2-3; 8 nucleotides align to TRBD2. With V trimmed by 7 bases and J by 4 bases, 7 bases remained unmatched. The V gene's germline CDR1 is MNHNS and CDR2 SASEGT. This CDR3 comprises 14 residues.

This clone was counted only a few times. This chain links TRBV4-2 with TRBJ2-7; 9 nucleotides match TRBD1. From germline, CDR1 is LGHNA and CDR2 YNFKEQ. After removal of 4 bases from V and 2 bases from J, the junction contained 6 bases not matched to a gene. This CDR3 is 15 amino acids long. The CDR3 DNA is TGTGCCAGCAGCCCCCGGGACAGGGCAACCTACGAGCAGTACTTC. It codes for CASSPRDRATYEQYF.

In this sample, this clone turned up once. The gene calls are TRBV28 and TRBJ1-5; 8 nucleotides agree with TRBD1. The CDR3 contains 13 residues. The germline CDR1 and CDR2 sequences are MDHEN and SYDVKM. Trimming took 7 bases from V and 6 from J; bases not matched to a gene: 5. The CDR3 nucleotides are TGTGCCAGCACGCGACAGGGGTTTCAGCCCCAGCATTTT. Translated: CASTRQGFQPQHF.

V and J are TRBV5-4 and TRBJ2-2, with 13 bases fitting TRBD2. CDR3 length: 15 residues. Germline CDR1 is SGHNT and CDR2 is YYREEE (reference sequence). V was pared by 4 bases and J by 5 bases, with 2 bases of the junction left unmatched. In nucleotides, the CDR3 is TGTGCCAGCAGCCGGGGACTAGCGGGGACCGGGGAGCTGTTTTTT. Its protein product is CASSRGLAGTGELFF.

This sequence joins TRBV2 and TRBJ2-1; 13 bases are shared with TRBD2. V gave up 4 bases and J gave up 4 bases; unmatched junction bases: 4. Per the germline V gene, CDR1 is SNHLY and CDR2 is FYNNEI. The CDR3 is made up of 16 amino acids. CDR3 residues: CASSAPGLAGYNEQFF. For the CDR3, the DNA is TGTGCCAGCAGTGCTCCGGGACTAGCGGGGTACAATGAGCAGTTCTTC.

This chain connects TRBV5-6 to TRBJ1-1; D perhaps matches TRBD1 (6 bases). The CDR3 has 13 residues. The V gene's germline CDR1 is SGHDT and CDR2 YYEEEE. V shed 8 bases and J shed 5 bases, with 16 bases lying between them. The CDR3 sequence: CASYRWGATEAFF. In DNA, the CDR3 is TGTGCCAGTTACCGGTGGGGGGCGACTGAAGCTTTCTTT.

The V gene is TRBV4-3, the J gene TRBJ1-4, with D possibly being TRBD1 (6 bases). CDR1 is LGHNA and CDR2 is YSLEER in the germline V gene. Trimming shortened V by 0 bases and J by 13 bases, and 12 bases separated the two germline ends. The CDR3 runs to 13 residues. This CDR3 is CASSQERDTGLFF. The CDR3 DNA reads as TGCGCCAGCAGCCAAGAGAGGGACACCGGACTGTTTTTT.

The chain has TRBV28 and TRBJ1-2; no clear D. Germline assignment: CDR1 MDHEN and CDR2 SYDVKM. The germline V and J ends were trimmed by 8 bases and 4 bases, with 11 bases remaining between them. The CDR3 length is 12 residues. CDR3 in DNA: TGTGCCAGCTGGGCAGCCTCCTATGGCTACACCTTC. This translates into CASWAASYGYTF.

Only one count was recorded for this clone. The chain links TRBV6-1 to TRBJ2-7; TRBD2 might be the D (6 bases). From germline, CDR1 is MNHNS and CDR2 SASEGT. V lost 3 bases and J 2 bases, leaving 14 bases between the germline ends. The CDR3 is 15 residues long. CDR3 nucleotides: TGTGCCAGCAGTGAGGGGGGTCCGGAAGCCTACGAGCAGTACTTC. This codes for CASSEGGPEAYEQYF.

This sequence joins TRBV5-1 and TRBJ2-3, with 12 bases fitting TRBD2. Trimming removed 4 bases from V and 1 base from J; junction bases left unmatched: 4. The germline V gene encodes CDR1 SGHRS and CDR2 YFSETQ. This CDR3 contains 16 residues. CDR3 bases: TGCGCCAGCAGCGCCAGGACTAGCGGGGGCACAGATACGCAGTATTTT. It specifies CASSARTSGGTDTQYF.

V gene TRBV5-1 combines with J gene TRBJ1-1; D might be TRBD1 (6 bases). From germline, CDR1 is SGHRS and CDR2 YFSETQ. The CDR3 is made up of 15 amino acids. Trimming removed 2 bases from V and 3 bases from J, with 14 bases in between. CDR3 coding DNA: TGCGCCAGCAGCTTAGAACAGGGAGTAGACACTGAAGCTTTCTTT. This codes for CASSLEQGVDTEAFF.

This chain uses TRBV7-9 with TRBJ2-7; D gene uncertain. The germline gives CDR1 SEHNR, CDR2 FQNEAQ (reference sequence). The CDR3 has 13 amino acids. Trimming stripped 2 bases from V and 0 bases from J, with 5 bases between. In DNA form, the CDR3 reads TGTGCCAGCAGCTTATTCAACTCCTACGAGCAGTACTTC. The encoded protein is CASSLFNSYEQYF.

The CDR3 DNA is TGCGCCAGCAAAACAGGGCTCGAGAATTCACCCCTCCACTTT. Translating it yields CASKTGLENSPLHF. The J gene is TRBJ1-6, the V gene TRBV5-1; the D gene is possibly TRBD1 (6 bases). V shed 6 bases and J shed 7 bases, with 14 bases lying between them. Germline CDR1 SGHRS, CDR2 YFSETQ. This CDR3 spans 14 amino acids.

This chain links TRBV5-1 with TRBJ1-6; D is perhaps TRBD1 (5 bases). The germline gives CDR1 SGHRS, CDR2 YFSETQ. This CDR3 comprises 12 residues. The germline V and J ends were trimmed by 0 bases and 15 bases, with 10 bases remaining between them. CDR3 protein: CASSLGGTLLHF. In DNA form, the CDR3 reads TGCGCCAGCAGCTTGGGGGGCACTCTCCTCCACTTT. Supplemented by reference TRBV5-1 and TRBJ1-6, the full variable domain reads KAGVTQTPRYLIKTRGQQVTLSCSPISGHRSVSWYQQTPGQGLQFLFEYFSETQRNKGNFPGRFSGRQFSNSRSEMNVSTLELGDSALYLCASSLGGTLLHFGNGTRLTVT.

V gene TRBV10-2 combines with J gene TRBJ1-2; no firm D call. Germline V lookup: CDR1 WSHSY, CDR2 SAAADI. CDR3 length: 15 amino acids. Trimming removed 4 bases at V and 4 bases at J, with 16 bases between. CDR3 sequence reads: CASSVARHFVYGYTF. CDR3 bases: TGCGCCAGCAGTGTCGCCAGGCATTTCGTCTATGGCTACACCTTC.

CDR3 bases: TGTGCCACCAGCAGGGGACGGGGGATCTACAATGAGCAGTTCTTC. Amino acid sequence: CATSRGRGIYNEQFF. This rearrangement joins TRBV15 to TRBJ2-1; a possible D gene is TRBD2 (6 bases). V was cut by 3 bases and J by 3 bases, with 12 bases left in between. The CDR3 loop spans 15 amino acids. Germline-derived CDR1 and CDR2 are LNHNV and YYDKDF (reference sequence).

V is TRBV27 and J is TRBJ2-7; weak D call: TRBD1 (5 bases). The V and J ends lost 6 bases and 2 bases respectively, with 17 bases between them. The CDR3 has 15 residues. Germline loops: CDR1 MNHEY, CDR2 SMNVEV (reference sequence). CDR3 coding DNA: TGTGCCAGCAGAACTTTAGATGGGGCCGCCTACGAGCAGTACTTC. Protein sequence: CASRTLDGAAYEQYF.

V usage is TRBV18 and J usage is TRBJ1-1; D unclear. V dropped 0 bases and J dropped 1 base, with 9 bases sitting between them. CDR3 length: 15 amino acids. The V gene's germline CDR1 is KGHSH and CDR2 LQKENI. In nucleotides, the CDR3 is TGTGCCAGCTCACCACCGAATAGGGCGAACACTGAAGCTTTCTTT. Translating it yields CASSPPNRANTEAFF.

The sample holds one count of this clone. The chain recombines TRBV18 with TRBJ1-5; a possible D gene is TRBD1 (5 bases). This CDR3 spans 14 amino acids. Per the germline V gene, CDR1 is KGHSH and CDR2 is LQKENI. Trimming cost V 2 bases and J 5 bases, with 10 bases left between them. The CDR3 reads CASSPDRTYQPQHF. The CDR3 nucleotides read TGTGCCAGCTCACCAGACAGAACGTATCAGCCCCAGCATTTT.

The chain is built from TRBV18 and TRBJ1-2; D uncertain. Germline CDR1 and CDR2: KGHSH and LQKENI. V shed 6 bases and J shed 0 bases, with 11 bases lying between them. The CDR3 is made up of 14 amino acids. CDR3 protein: CASSYTGTNYGYTF. The CDR3 DNA is TGTGCCAGCTCTTACACGGGGACTAACTATGGCTACACCTTC. The whole variable domain, remainder taken from reference TRBV18 and TRBJ1-2, is NAGVMQNPRHLVRRRGQEARLRCSPMKGHSHVYWYRQLPEEGLKFMVYLQKENIIDESGMPKERFSAEFPKEGPSILRIQQVVRGDSAAYFCASSYTGTNYGYTFGSGTRLTVV.

The chain combines TRBV18 with TRBJ1-5; maybe TRBD1 (6 bases). Germline V lookup: CDR1 KGHSH, CDR2 LQKENI. The CDR3 loop spans 15 amino acids. The V and J ends lost 6 bases and 0 bases respectively, with 12 bases between them. CDR3 residues: CASSMTGTSNQPQHF. The CDR3 nucleotides are TGTGCCAGCTCTATGACAGGAACTAGCAATCAGCCCCAGCATTTT.